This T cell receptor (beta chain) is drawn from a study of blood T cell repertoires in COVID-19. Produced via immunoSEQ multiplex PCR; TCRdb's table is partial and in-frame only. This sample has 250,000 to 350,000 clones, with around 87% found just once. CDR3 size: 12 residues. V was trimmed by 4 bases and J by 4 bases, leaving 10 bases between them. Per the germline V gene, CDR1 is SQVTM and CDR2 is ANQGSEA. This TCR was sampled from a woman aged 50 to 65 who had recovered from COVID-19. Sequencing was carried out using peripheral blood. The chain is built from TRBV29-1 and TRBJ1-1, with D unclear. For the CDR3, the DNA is TGCAGCGTTGGTCAGGCGGGCACTGAAGCTTTCTTT. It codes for CSVGQAGTEAFF.